The 26 T cell receptor beta chains reported below all come from one sample, sequenced in a study of T cell responses to AZD1222 COVID-19 vaccine. TCRdb's copy holds only in-frame clones and misses some; the assay was immunoSEQ multiplex PCR. The table lists 120,000 or so clones, over 75% of them singletons. Material: peripheral blood, obtained on day 0 of AZD1222 vaccination. The receptors stem from an adult in good health.

V and J are TRBV18 and TRBJ1-6, with D possibly matching TRBD1 (5 bases). Germline loops: CDR1 KGHSH, CDR2 LQKENI. CDR3 size: 17 residues. Trimming took 2 bases from V and 13 from J, leaving 24 bases between them. The CDR3 sequence is CASSPASTGTTGVPLHF. CDR3 DNA: TGTGCCAGCTCACCAGCCTCCACCGGGACGACTGGAGTTCCCCTCCACTTT.

This chain uses TRBV28 with TRBJ1-5, with a weak D call TRBD1 (6 bases). V was clipped by 5 bases and J by 6 bases, with 20 bases between them. The CDR3 length is 16 residues. Germline V gene sequence: CDR1 MDHEN, CDR2 SYDVKM. The CDR3 spells CASSSTGTPVVQPQHF. In DNA, the CDR3 is TGTGCCAGCAGTAGTACCGGGACACCCGTTGTTCAGCCCCAGCATTTT.

The V and J genes are TRBV9 and TRBJ1-2; no clear D. The CDR3 spans 11 residues. The germline V and J ends were trimmed by 0 bases and 7 bases, with 4 bases remaining between them. Germline V lookup: CDR1 SGDLS, CDR2 YYNGEE. CDR3 region: CASSVAGGYTF. The DNA for the CDR3 is TGTGCCAGCAGCGTAGCCGGTGGCTACACCTTC.

A few counts support this clone. V usage is TRBV28 and J usage is TRBJ1-2; no reliable D call. The ends were cut back, 6 bases at V and 3 bases at J, with 14 bases in the middle. CDR3 length equals 14 residues. CDR1 and CDR2 (germline): MDHEN, SYDVKM. CDR3 in amino acids: CASSLSLGYYGYTF. The CDR3 DNA sequence: TGTGCCAGCAGCCTCTCGCTCGGATACTATGGCTACACCTTC.

The V and J genes are TRBV3-1 (or the pseudogene TRBV3-2) and TRBJ2-7; 11 bases match TRBD1. The V and J ends lost 4 bases and 7 bases, in that order; junction bases with no gene match: 6. Germline lookup yields CDR1 LGHDT and CDR2 YNNKEL (reference sequence). There are 14 residues in the CDR3. CDR3 sequence: CASSPRDRGGEQYF. The CDR3 bases are TGTGCCAGCAGCCCCCGGGACAGGGGGGGGGAGCAGTACTTC.

V gene TRBV6-2 or TRBV6-3 combines with J gene TRBJ1-1; maybe TRBD1 (5 bases). Germline assignment: CDR1 MNHEY and CDR2 SVGEGT. CDR3 length equals 15 residues. V shed 0 bases and J shed 0 bases, with 8 bases lying between them. CDR3 amino acids: CASSYSGGLNTEAFF. As DNA, the CDR3 is TGTGCCAGCAGTTACTCGGGGGGACTGAACACTGAAGCTTTCTTT.

The genes are TRBV29-1 and TRBJ2-7; TRBD1 might be the D (6 bases). The V end was cut by 6 bases, the J end by 0 bases, with 12 bases between. The CDR3 runs to 13 residues. The germline V gene has CDR1 SQVTM and CDR2 ANQGSEA. The CDR3 bases are TGCAGCGTACGGGACATCTTCTCCTACGAGCAGTACTTC. It specifies CSVRDIFSYEQYF.

Turning to this clone: A read error may account for a junction end that differs from germline. The V gene is TRBV4-3, the J gene TRBJ2-1; TRBD2 matches at 12 bases. This CDR3 comprises 15 residues. From germline, CDR1 is LGHNA and CDR2 YSLEER. The CDR3 reads CASSQELAGGPIRIF. The CDR3, as DNA: TGCGCCAGCAGCCAAGAGCTAGCGGGGGGGCCTATAAGGATCTTC.

V is TRBV2 and J is TRBJ2-7; 7 bases fit TRBD2. The CDR3 extends over 15 amino acids. Germline lookup yields CDR1 SNHLY and CDR2 FYNNEI. The V and J ends lost 3 bases and 3 bases, in that order; junction bases with no gene match: 8. CDR3 region: CASSDMSAGVYEQYF. CDR3 sequence (DNA): TGTGCCAGCAGTGATATGTCTGCGGGGGTCTACGAGCAGTACTTC.

The V gene is TRBV11-2, the J gene TRBJ1-3, with D hard to call. In germline, CDR1 is SGHAT, CDR2 FQNNGV. The CDR3 totals 14 residues. The V end lost 8 bases, the J end lost 0 bases, and 11 bases lay between the germline ends. The CDR3 DNA is TGTGCCAGCTCGAGAGGCAACTCTGGAAACACCATATATTTT. Protein sequence: CASSRGNSGNTIYF.

The J gene is TRBJ1-5, the V gene TRBV7-9; D is ambiguous. CDR1 and CDR2 (germline): SEHNR, FQNEAQ (reference sequence). This CDR3 is 12 amino acids long. The ends were cut back, 3 bases at V and 3 bases at J, with 3 bases in the middle. CDR3 protein: CASSLINQPQHF. The CDR3 coding sequence is TGTGCCAGCAGCTTGATCAATCAGCCCCAGCATTTT. Together with reference TRBV7-9 and TRBJ1-5, the CDR3 gives the full variable domain: DTGVSQNPRHKITKRGQNVTFRCDPISEHNRLYWYRQTLGQGPEFLTYFQNEAQLEKSRLLSDRFSAERPKGSFSTLEIQRTEQGDSAMYLCASSLINQPQHFGDGTRLSIL.

V is TRBV4-1 and J is TRBJ2-4; 13 bases are a match to TRBD2. This CDR3 comprises 19 residues. Germline V gene sequence: CDR1 MGHRA, CDR2 YSYEKL. The J segment lost 0 bases and the V segment lost 2 bases, leaving 7 bases of the junction unmatched. The CDR3 protein is CASSQPGTSGALAKNIQYF. The CDR3 DNA reads TGCGCCAGCAGCCAACCTGGGACTAGCGGGGCACTAGCCAAAAACATTCAGTACTTC.

The chain carries TRBV30 and TRBJ1-1; 8 bases align to TRBD1. In germline, CDR1 is GTSNPN, CDR2 SVGIG (reference sequence). The CDR3 runs to 14 residues. The junction had 7 bases not matched to a gene; V was cut back by 3 bases and J by 4 bases. This CDR3 reads CAWRSPDRATEAFF. The CDR3 DNA sequence: TGTGCCTGGAGGTCACCGGACAGGGCCACTGAAGCTTTCTTT.

V and J are TRBV27 and TRBJ1-2; TRBD1 might be the D (5 bases). The V end lost 3 bases, the J end lost 4 bases, and 18 bases lay between the germline ends. This CDR3 spans 16 amino acids. CDR1 MNHEY and CDR2 SMNVEV come from the germline V gene (reference sequence). CDR3 in amino acids: CASSFWARLDSYGYTF. Written as DNA, the CDR3 is TGTGCCAGCAGTTTTTGGGCCAGACTCGACAGCTATGGCTACACCTTC.

This chain connects TRBV5-1 to TRBJ1-6; no definite D call. V lost 2 bases to trimming and J lost 7 bases, with 13 bases between them. The CDR3 contains 15 residues. Germline V gene data show CDR1 as SGHRS and CDR2 as YFSETQ. This CDR3 reads CASSLTEVGNSPLHF. For the CDR3, the DNA is TGCGCCAGCAGCTTAACAGAAGTGGGCAATTCACCCCTCCACTTT.

This clone appeared once. The rearrangement uses TRBV5-1 and TRBJ1-2; D gene ambiguous. Germline CDR1 reads SGHRS; CDR2 reads YFSETQ. The CDR3 contains 15 residues. V lost 0 bases to trimming and J lost 1 base, with 10 bases between them. The CDR3 region has the DNA TGCGCCAGCAGCTTGGATTCCGGTTTTAACTATGGCTACACCTTC. Translation gives CASSLDSGFNYGYTF. Filled out from reference TRBV5-1 and TRBJ1-2, the complete variable domain reads KAGVTQTPRYLIKTRGQQVTLSCSPISGHRSVSWYQQTPGQGLQFLFEYFSETQRNKGNFPGRFSGRQFSNSRSEMNVSTLELGDSALYLCASSLDSGFNYGYTFGSGTRLTVV.

This chain connects TRBV19 to TRBJ1-5; no clear D gene. From germline, CDR1 is LNHDA and CDR2 SQIVND (reference sequence). The CDR3 runs to 13 residues. The V end lost 6 bases, the J end lost 0 bases, and 6 bases lay between the germline ends. The CDR3 DNA reads TGTGCCAGTAGAGCCACTAGCAATCAGCCCCAGCATTTT. Protein sequence: CASRATSNQPQHF.

The DNA for the CDR3 is TGTGCCAGCGGATACCCCGGGACAGGGGGTGTGGATGAGCAGTTCTTC. Translating it yields CASGYPGTGGVDEQFF. The chain links TRBV28 to TRBJ2-1, with TRBD1 identical over 11 bases. The V segment lost 8 bases and the J segment 8 bases; nucleotides outside the gene matches: 14. Germline V gene sequence: CDR1 MDHEN, CDR2 SYDVKM. The CDR3 totals 16 residues.

DNA for the CDR3: TGTGCCAGCTCACCAGTATCAGCGGGAGGCAGCGAGCAGTACTTC. Amino acid sequence: CASSPVSAGGSEQYF. The V and J genes are TRBV18 and TRBJ2-7; TRBD2 aligns across 9 bases. CDR1 is KGHSH, CDR2 LQKENI, per germline. CDR3 length: 15 amino acids. V shed 2 bases, J shed 6 bases, and the junction held 8 bases outside the gene matches.

V and J are TRBV6-6 and TRBJ2-3, with D perhaps matching TRBD2 (7 bases). CDR3 size: 16 residues. Germline V gene sequence: CDR1 MNHNY, CDR2 SVGAGI (reference sequence). Trimming removed 7 bases from V and 5 bases from J, with 22 bases in between. CDR3 DNA sequence: TGTGCCAGCATACGGGGGAATCGGGGGGCGAAAGATACGCAGTATTTT. It translates to CASIRGNRGAKDTQYF.

V and J are TRBV10-3 and TRBJ2-7, with D tentatively TRBD2 (7 bases). V was clipped by 10 bases and J by 2 bases, with 15 bases between them. The CDR3 is made up of 13 amino acids. From germline, CDR1 is ENHRY and CDR2 SYGVKD. The CDR3 DNA reads as TGTGCCAACTCTAGGGGGGGCCCCTACGAGCAGTACTTC. Protein product: CANSRGGPYEQYF.

V usage is TRBV7-8 and J usage is TRBJ1-3; D is unclear. Germline V gene data show CDR1 as SGHVS and CDR2 as FQNEAQ. This CDR3 spans 15 amino acids. V was shortened by 0 bases and J by 4 bases, with 10 bases between the two germline ends. CDR3 in DNA: TGTGCCAGCAGCTTAGCGTTAGGGATGGGAAACACCATATATTTT. Translation: CASSLALGMGNTIYF.

This clone was counted a few times. V is TRBV4-1 and J is TRBJ2-7; 7 bases agree with TRBD1. The germline CDR1 and CDR2 sequences are MGHRA and YSYEKL. This CDR3 has 14 residues. With V trimmed by 1 base and J by 6 bases, 6 bases remained unmatched. CDR3 coding DNA: TGCGCCAGCAGCCAAGGGGGTAACAGGGGCGAGCAGTACTTC. This encodes CASSQGGNRGEQYF.

V and J are TRBV20-1 and TRBJ1-1, with unresolved D. Between the trimmed V and J ends, which lost 5 bases and 6 bases, there was a span of 7 bases. CDR1 and CDR2 (germline): DFQATT, SNEGSKA (reference sequence). The CDR3 has 10 residues. This CDR3 is CSAQRAEAFF. As DNA, the CDR3 is TGCAGTGCTCAGCGGGCTGAAGCTTTCTTT.

The sample holds one count of this clone. V and J are TRBV10-1 and TRBJ2-7; D gene unclear. Germline-derived CDR1 and CDR2 are WNHNN and SYGVQD (reference sequence). V lost 7 bases and J lost 3, with 7 bases in between. The CDR3 sequence is 11 residues long. CDR3: CASKRGYEQYF. The CDR3 DNA follows: TGCGCCAGCAAGCGAGGCTACGAGCAGTACTTC.

The V gene is TRBV6-6, the J gene TRBJ2-1; 12 bases match TRBD2. V dropped 6 bases and J dropped 0; count of bases not matched to a gene: 12. This CDR3 spans 19 amino acids. From germline, CDR1 is MNHNY and CDR2 SVGAGI (reference sequence). The CDR3: CASSYLAGGPGSSYNEQFF. The CDR3 DNA reads as TGTGCCAGCAGCTATCTAGCGGGAGGGCCGGGGAGCTCCTACAATGAGCAGTTCTTC.